Listed below are T cell receptor beta chains from one sample, sequenced in a study of CD8 T cells in Susac syndrome. TCRdb used MiXCR to reprocess the immunoSEQ multiplex PCR reads, holding one entry per CDR3 protein. The repertoire consists of 100,000 to 150,000 distinct CDR3 sequences, with approximately 96% occurring once and the leading ten covering less than 0.25%. Sequenced sample: CD8+ T cells from PBMCs. These receptors all come from a human donor with Susac syndrome. Each CDR3 is given with its conserved first and last residue. A D gene is named only where the DNA matches it firmly. Some rows have no size entry. The others give once, few or many, or a class for an expanded clone.

CDR3 DNA	CDR3 protein	clone size	J gene	V gene	D gene
TGTGCCAGCAAACACGAAAGCTCTGGGGCCAACGTCCTGACTTTC	CASKHESSGANVLTF	.	TRBJ2-6	TRBV6-4	.
TGTGCCAGCTCTACTAGACAGAAAGCTTTCTTT	CASSTRQKAFF	.	TRBJ1-1	TRBV19	.
TGCAGTGCTAGAGTTATGGACAGGTTTAATGAAAAACTGTTTTTT	CSARVMDRFNEKLFF	.	TRBJ1-4	TRBV20-1	TRBD1
TGTGCCAGCAGCGTGGACAGGGACGTATGGAACGAGCAGTACTTC	CASSVDRDVWNEQYF	.	TRBJ2-7	TRBV5-6	TRBD1
TGTGCCAGCAGCTTGGGTCGCGATGAAAAACTGTTTTTT	CASSLGRDEKLFF	.	TRBJ1-4	TRBV5-6	.
TGTGCCACCAGCAGAGGCGGGAGGGCCGGGGAGCAGTACTTC	CATSRGGRAGEQYF	.	TRBJ2-7	TRBV15	TRBD2
TGTGCCAGCAGCTTCGGTGGGTCACCCCTCCACTTT	CASSFGGSPLHF	.	TRBJ1-6	TRBV7-8	.
TGTGCCAGCAGCTTTTCGGGCACTGAAGCTTTCTTT	CASSFSGTEAFF	.	TRBJ1-1	TRBV5-6	.
TGTGCCAGCTCACATCGGGGGCACTATGGCTACACCTTC	CASSHRGHYGYTF	.	TRBJ1-2	TRBV18	.
TGCGCCAGCAGCTTGAGGGGACAGGACTCCACAGATACGCAGTATTTT	CASSLRGQDSTDTQYF	.	TRBJ2-3	TRBV5-1	TRBD1
TGTGCCAGCTCGCCACCGAGGGCAAATTGGTGGTCGGGAAGACAAGAGACCCAGTACTTC	CASSPPRANWWSGRQETQYF	.	TRBJ2-5	TRBV18	.
TGTGCCAGCAGTGAGACGGGCTACACTGAAGCTTTCTTT	CASSETGYTEAFF	.	TRBJ1-1	TRBV28	.
TGCAGCGTTGAGACGACATGGCCCGGTGGAAACACCATATATTTT	CSVETTWPGGNTIYF	.	TRBJ1-3	TRBV29-1	.
TGTGCCAGCAGCTTTGGCGCGATCCACAATGAGCAGTTCTTC	CASSFGAIHNEQFF	.	TRBJ2-1	TRBV7-8	.
TGTGCCAGCAGTTTACCCCGGACAGGCCGGCATACGCAGTATTTT	CASSLPRTGRHTQYF	.	TRBJ2-3	TRBV27	TRBD1
TGTGCCAGCAGCCAGGAGGGAAAAGGCACTGAAGCTTTCTTT	CASSQEGKGTEAFF	.	TRBJ1-1	TRBV3-1	.
TGTGCCAGCAGCCAAGATTTTTGGGCAGAAGAGAACACCGGGGAGCTGTTTTTT	CASSQDFWAEENTGELFF	.	TRBJ2-2	TRBV14	.
TGTGCCAGCAGCTTAGCGCTAGAGGGGAAGAACACTGAAGCTTTCTTT	CASSLALEGKNTEAFF	.	TRBJ1-1	TRBV7-2	.
TGCAGCGTTCGAGGGGAGGGCGGGGAGCTGTTTTTT	CSVRGEGGELFF	.	TRBJ2-2	TRBV29-1	TRBD2
TGCAGTGCTCGGACAGGGGAGCCTTACGAGCAGTACTTC	CSARTGEPYEQYF	.	TRBJ2-7	TRBV20-1	TRBD1
TGCGCCAGCAGCTTGGATCCCCAACAGGGCCCCTCTGGAAACACCATATATTTT	CASSLDPQQGPSGNTIYF	.	TRBJ1-3	TRBV5-1	.
TGTGCCACCAGCAGCAGTGGGCGGGGGGGCGAGGAGACCCAGTACTTC	CATSSSGRGGEETQYF	.	TRBJ2-5	TRBV15	TRBD2
TGTGCCAGCAGTTTAATCGGCGGGGCGGGAGACTCGGATGAGCAGTTCTTC	CASSLIGGAGDSDEQFF	.	TRBJ2-1	TRBV12-3/TRBV12-4	TRBD2
TGTGCCACCGCGTCTAGTGAAAACTCCTACAATGAGCAGTTCTTC	CATASSENSYNEQFF	.	TRBJ2-1	TRBV19	.
TGTGCCTGGAGTCTAGGTTCTGAAGAGACCCAGTACTTC	CAWSLGSEETQYF	once	TRBJ2-5	TRBV30	.
TGTGCCAGCAGTTACGGGGGACAGGGTGACACCGGGGAGCTGTTTTTT	CASSYGGQGDTGELFF	.	TRBJ2-2	TRBV6-5	TRBD1
TGTGCCAGCAGTTACTTGACGGCTGGGGCCAACGTCCTGACTTTC	CASSYLTAGANVLTF	.	TRBJ2-6	TRBV6-2/TRBV6-3	.
TGTGCCAGCAGCTTGGATCGGGACCAGCCCCAGCATTTT	CASSLDRDQPQHF	.	TRBJ1-5	TRBV5-6	.
TGTGCCAGCAGGAAAGGACCCCCTGGGGAACCCCAGCATTTT	CASRKGPPGEPQHF	.	TRBJ1-5	TRBV6-5	.
TGCGCCAGCAGCCATACCCTCAGGGGGCCTAGCAATCAGCCCCAGCATTTT	CASSHTLRGPSNQPQHF	.	TRBJ1-5	TRBV4-1	TRBD1
TGTGCCAGCAGTGAAGGTTTGGTAACTGAAGCTTTCTTT	CASSEGLVTEAFF	.	TRBJ1-1	TRBV25-1	.
TGTGCCGGACGGACAAGAAGCGGTATGGCACCCCTCCACTTT	CAGRTRSGMAPLHF	.	TRBJ1-6	TRBV6-1	.
TGTGCCAGCAGCGGAGGAACCACGGGGGAGACCCAGTACTTC	CASSGGTTGETQYF	once	TRBJ2-5	TRBV9	.
TGCACCAGCAGCCAAGATCAATCCAGGGGAAGTGGCTACACCTTC	CTSSQDQSRGSGYTF	.	TRBJ1-2	TRBV1	.
TGCGCCAGCAGCTTGTTCGCAGGGGCAGCGGAGACCCAGTACTTC	CASSLFAGAAETQYF	.	TRBJ2-5	TRBV5-1	.
TGCAGTGCTAGAGATGAAATGGACAAGTACAATGAGCAGTTCTTC	CSARDEMDKYNEQFF	.	TRBJ2-1	TRBV20-1	.
TGTGCCAGCAGACAAGCGGGAGACTCCACCGGGGAGCTGTTTTTT	CASRQAGDSTGELFF	.	TRBJ2-2	TRBV6-6	TRBD2
TGTGCCAGCAGTTTTATCAGGGGGCATGGCTACACCTTC	CASSFIRGHGYTF	.	TRBJ1-2	TRBV12-3/TRBV12-4	TRBD1
TGTGCCACCAGCAGAGTGGCGACAGGGGAAGGCAATGGCTACACCTTC	CATSRVATGEGNGYTF	.	TRBJ1-2	TRBV15	TRBD1
TGTGCCAGCAGTTTGACAGATCCAGATACGCAGTATTTT	CASSLTDPDTQYF	once	TRBJ2-3	TRBV28	.
TGTGCCAGCAGCGTGGGGACATGGGACACTGAAGCTTTCTTT	CASSVGTWDTEAFF	.	TRBJ1-1	TRBV9	.
TGTGCCGCAGACGCCAGGGACTTC	CAADARDF	.	TRBJ2-4	TRBV6-1	.
TGTGCCAGCAGCCAAGTCTCCGCCCCGTCTGGGACAGAGGCCTACGAGCAGTACTTC	CASSQVSAPSGTEAYEQYF	.	TRBJ2-7	TRBV3-1	TRBD1
TGCGCCAGCAGCCAGAACCGGGACGTTGACTACGAGCAGTACTTC	CASSQNRDVDYEQYF	.	TRBJ2-7	TRBV4-1	.
TGCGCCAGCACCGACGCGGTCCGAGAGACCCAGTACTTC	CASTDAVRETQYF	.	TRBJ2-5	TRBV5-1	.
TGTGCCAGCAGCTTGAGACCGGATACGCAGTATTTT	CASSLRPDTQYF	.	TRBJ2-3	TRBV7-9	.
TGTGCCTGGAGTCCCGGGATGCTACAAGAGACCCAGTACTTC	CAWSPGMLQETQYF	.	TRBJ2-5	TRBV30	.
TGTGCCAGTAGTATAGGCGGAGCCTACGAGCAGTACTTC	CASSIGGAYEQYF	once	TRBJ2-7	TRBV19	.
TGTGCCAGCAGCTCTGAGCGTCAGGCTTTGGACTATGGCTACACCTTC	CASSSERQALDYGYTF	.	TRBJ1-2	TRBV7-8	.
TGTGCCAGCAGTTTTGCGACCGCAACTAATGAAAAACTGTTTTTT	CASSFATATNEKLFF	once	TRBJ1-4	TRBV12-3/TRBV12-4	.
TGTGCCAGCAGTGAAGTCGGACAGGGGAACTATGGCTACACCTTC	CASSEVGQGNYGYTF	.	TRBJ1-2	TRBV6-1	TRBD1
TGTGCCGCGCCCTACTCCGGGACTACGCGGGGGACCCAGTACTTC	CAAPYSGTTRGTQYF	.	TRBJ2-5	TRBV12-3/TRBV12-4	TRBD2
TGTGCCAGCAGTGAGACAGGGGGCATCCACGAGCAGTACTTC	CASSETGGIHEQYF	.	TRBJ2-7	TRBV28	TRBD1
TGTGCCACCAGCAGGGCCGACCAAGAGACCCAGTACTTC	CATSRADQETQYF	.	TRBJ2-5	TRBV15	.
TGTGCCAGCAGCTTAGGGACCAGTCGCACAGATACGCAGTATTTT	CASSLGTSRTDTQYF	.	TRBJ2-3	TRBV7-2	.
TGTGCCAGCAGCTTAGTAGGGGAAGAGACCCAGTACTTC	CASSLVGEETQYF	.	TRBJ2-5	TRBV13	.
TGTGCCAGCAGCTACAGGGGGCGCGATGAGCAGTTCTTC	CASSYRGRDEQFF	.	TRBJ2-1	TRBV7-6	TRBD1
TGTGCCAGCAGTTACTCGACAGGGGGCGATGGCTACACCTTC	CASSYSTGGDGYTF	once	TRBJ1-2	TRBV6-5	TRBD1
TGTGCCTGGAGTGTAGGGAGGGGGGCCTATGGCTACACCTTC	CAWSVGRGAYGYTF	.	TRBJ1-2	TRBV30	.
TGTGCCAGCAGCCCCACTAGCGGGAGGGGCTACGAGCAGTACTTC	CASSPTSGRGYEQYF	.	TRBJ2-7	TRBV7-9	TRBD2